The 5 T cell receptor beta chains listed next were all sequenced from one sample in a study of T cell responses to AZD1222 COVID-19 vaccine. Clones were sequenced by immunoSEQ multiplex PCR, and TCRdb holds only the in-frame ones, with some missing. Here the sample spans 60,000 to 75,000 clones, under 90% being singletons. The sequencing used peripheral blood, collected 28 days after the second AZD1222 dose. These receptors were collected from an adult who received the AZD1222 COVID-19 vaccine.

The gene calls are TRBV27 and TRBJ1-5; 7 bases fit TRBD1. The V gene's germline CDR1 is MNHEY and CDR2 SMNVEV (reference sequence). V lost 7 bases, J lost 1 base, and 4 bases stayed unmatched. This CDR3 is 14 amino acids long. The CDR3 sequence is CASKEGASNQPQHF. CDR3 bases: TGTGCCAGCAAGGAGGGGGCAAGCAATCAGCCCCAGCATTTT.

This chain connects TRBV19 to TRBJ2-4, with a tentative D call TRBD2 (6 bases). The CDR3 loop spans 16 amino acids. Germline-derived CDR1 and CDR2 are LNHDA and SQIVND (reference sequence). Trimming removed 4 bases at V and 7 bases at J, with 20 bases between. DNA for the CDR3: TGTGCCAGTAGTAACACCAGTCCGGGACTCACCAACATTCAGTACTTC. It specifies CASSNTSPGLTNIQYF.

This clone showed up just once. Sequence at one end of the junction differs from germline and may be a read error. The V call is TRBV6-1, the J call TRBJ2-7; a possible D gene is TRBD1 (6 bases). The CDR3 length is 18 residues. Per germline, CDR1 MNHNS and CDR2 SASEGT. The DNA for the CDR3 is TGTGCCAGCAATGAAGCGGTCCCAGCAGGGGTTTCCTCCTACGAGCAGTACTTC. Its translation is CASNEAVPAGVSSYEQYF.

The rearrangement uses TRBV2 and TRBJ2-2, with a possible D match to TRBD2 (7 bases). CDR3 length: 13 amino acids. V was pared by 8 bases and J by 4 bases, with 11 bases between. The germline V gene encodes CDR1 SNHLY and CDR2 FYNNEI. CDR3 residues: CASGRGRTGELFF. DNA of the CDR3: TGTGCCAGCGGGCGGGGGCGCACCGGGGAGCTGTTTTTT.

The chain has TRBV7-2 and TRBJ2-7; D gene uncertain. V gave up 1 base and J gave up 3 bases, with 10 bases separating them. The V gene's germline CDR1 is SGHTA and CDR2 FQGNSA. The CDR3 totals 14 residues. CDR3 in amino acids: CASSLDSEIYEQYF. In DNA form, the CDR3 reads TGTGCCAGCAGCTTAGATTCCGAAATCTACGAGCAGTACTTC.